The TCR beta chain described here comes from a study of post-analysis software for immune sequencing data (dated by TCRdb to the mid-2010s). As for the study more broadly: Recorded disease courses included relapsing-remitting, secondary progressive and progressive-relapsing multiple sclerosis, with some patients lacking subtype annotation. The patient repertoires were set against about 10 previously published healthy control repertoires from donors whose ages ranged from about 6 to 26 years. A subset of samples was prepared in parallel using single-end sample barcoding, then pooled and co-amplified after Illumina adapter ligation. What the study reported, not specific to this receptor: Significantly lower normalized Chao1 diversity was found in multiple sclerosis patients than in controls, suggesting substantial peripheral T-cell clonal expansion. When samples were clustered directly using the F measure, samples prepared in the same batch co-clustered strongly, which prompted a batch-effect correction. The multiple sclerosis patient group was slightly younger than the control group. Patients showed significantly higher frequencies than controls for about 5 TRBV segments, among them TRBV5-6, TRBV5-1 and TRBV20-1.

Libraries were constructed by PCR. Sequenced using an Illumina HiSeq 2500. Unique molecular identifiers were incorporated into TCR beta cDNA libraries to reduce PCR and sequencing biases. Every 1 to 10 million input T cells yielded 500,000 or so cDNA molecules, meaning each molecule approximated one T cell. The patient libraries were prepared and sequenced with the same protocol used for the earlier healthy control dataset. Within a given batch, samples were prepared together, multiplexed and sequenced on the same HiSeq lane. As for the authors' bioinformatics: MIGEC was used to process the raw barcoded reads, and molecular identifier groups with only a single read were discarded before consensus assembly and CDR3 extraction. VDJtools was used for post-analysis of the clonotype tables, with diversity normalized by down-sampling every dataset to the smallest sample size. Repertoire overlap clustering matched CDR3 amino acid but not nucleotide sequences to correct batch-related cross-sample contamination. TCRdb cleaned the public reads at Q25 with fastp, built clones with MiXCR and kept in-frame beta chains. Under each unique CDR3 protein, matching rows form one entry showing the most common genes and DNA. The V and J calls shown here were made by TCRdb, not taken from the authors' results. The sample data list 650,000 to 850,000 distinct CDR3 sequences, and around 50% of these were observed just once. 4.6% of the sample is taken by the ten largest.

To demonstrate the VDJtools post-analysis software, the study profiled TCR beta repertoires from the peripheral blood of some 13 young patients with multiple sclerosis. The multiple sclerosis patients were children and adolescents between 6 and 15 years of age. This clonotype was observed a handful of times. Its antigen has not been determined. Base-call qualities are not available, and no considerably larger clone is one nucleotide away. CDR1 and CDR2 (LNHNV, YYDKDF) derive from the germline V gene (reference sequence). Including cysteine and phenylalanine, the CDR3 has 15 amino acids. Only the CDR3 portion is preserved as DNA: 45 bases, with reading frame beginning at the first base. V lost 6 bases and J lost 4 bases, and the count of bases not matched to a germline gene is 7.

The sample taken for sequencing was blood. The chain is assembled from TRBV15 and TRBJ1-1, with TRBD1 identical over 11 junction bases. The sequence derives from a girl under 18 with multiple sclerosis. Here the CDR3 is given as CATSRTGGRGTEAFF. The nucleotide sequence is TGTGCCACCAGTAGGACAGGGGGCCGAGGCACTGAAGCTTTCTTT.